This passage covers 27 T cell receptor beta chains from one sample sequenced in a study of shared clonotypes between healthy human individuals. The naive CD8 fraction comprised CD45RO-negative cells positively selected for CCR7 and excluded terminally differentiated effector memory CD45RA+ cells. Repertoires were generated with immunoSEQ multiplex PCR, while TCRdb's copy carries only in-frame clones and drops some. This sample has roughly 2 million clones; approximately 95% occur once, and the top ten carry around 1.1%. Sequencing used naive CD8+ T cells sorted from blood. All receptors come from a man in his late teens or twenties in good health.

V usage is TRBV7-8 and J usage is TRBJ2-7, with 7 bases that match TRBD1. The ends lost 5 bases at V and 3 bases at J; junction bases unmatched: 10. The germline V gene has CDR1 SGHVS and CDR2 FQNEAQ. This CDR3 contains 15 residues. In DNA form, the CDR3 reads TGTGCCAGCAGCCCCCCCGGGACAGCCTTCTACGAGCAGTACTTC. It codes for CASSPPGTAFYEQYF.

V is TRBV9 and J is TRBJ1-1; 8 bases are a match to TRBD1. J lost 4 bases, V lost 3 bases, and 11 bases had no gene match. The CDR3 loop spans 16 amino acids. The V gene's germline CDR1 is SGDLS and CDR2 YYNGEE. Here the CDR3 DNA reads TGTGCCAGCAGCGGAGGACAGGGAGGGGGGAGCACTGAAGCTTTCTTT. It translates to CASSGGQGGGSTEAFF. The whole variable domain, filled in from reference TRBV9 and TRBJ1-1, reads DSGVTQTPKHLITATGQRVTLRCSPRSGDLSVYWYQQSLDQGLQFLIQYYNGEERAKGNILERFSAQQFPDLHSELNLSSLELGDSALYFCASSGGQGGGSTEAFFGQGTRLTVV.

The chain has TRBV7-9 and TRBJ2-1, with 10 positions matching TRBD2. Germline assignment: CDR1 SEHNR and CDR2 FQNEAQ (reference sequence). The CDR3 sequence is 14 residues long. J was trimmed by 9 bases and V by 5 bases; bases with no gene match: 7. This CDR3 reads CASSDGTSEREQFF. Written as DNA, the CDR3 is TGTGCCAGCAGCGATGGGACTAGCGAGCGTGAGCAGTTCTTC.

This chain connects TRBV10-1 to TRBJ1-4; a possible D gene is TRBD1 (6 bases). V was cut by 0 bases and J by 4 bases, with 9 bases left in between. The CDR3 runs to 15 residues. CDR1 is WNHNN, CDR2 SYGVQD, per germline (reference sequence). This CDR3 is CASSESGQINEKLFF. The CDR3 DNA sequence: TGCGCCAGCAGTGAGTCCGGACAGATTAATGAAAAACTGTTTTTT.

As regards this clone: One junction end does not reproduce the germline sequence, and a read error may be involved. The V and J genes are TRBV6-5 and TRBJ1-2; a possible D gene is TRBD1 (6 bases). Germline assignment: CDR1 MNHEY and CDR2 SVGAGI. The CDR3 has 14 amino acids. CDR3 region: CASSYWGDNCGYTF. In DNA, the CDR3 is TGTGCCAGCAGTTACTGGGGGGACAACTGTGGCTACACCTTC.

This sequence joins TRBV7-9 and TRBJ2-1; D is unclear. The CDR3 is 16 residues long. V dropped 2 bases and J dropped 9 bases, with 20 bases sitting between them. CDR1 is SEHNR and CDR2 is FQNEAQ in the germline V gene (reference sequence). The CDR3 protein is CASSLSTVSLDGEQFF. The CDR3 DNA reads TGTGCCAGCAGCTTATCGACTGTGTCTCTAGATGGTGAGCAGTTCTTC.

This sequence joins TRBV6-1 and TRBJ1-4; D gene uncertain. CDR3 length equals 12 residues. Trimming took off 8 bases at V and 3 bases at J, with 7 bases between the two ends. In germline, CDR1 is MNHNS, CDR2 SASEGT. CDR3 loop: CASLASNEKLFF. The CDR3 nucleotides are TGTGCCAGCCTCGCCTCTAATGAAAAACTGTTTTTT.

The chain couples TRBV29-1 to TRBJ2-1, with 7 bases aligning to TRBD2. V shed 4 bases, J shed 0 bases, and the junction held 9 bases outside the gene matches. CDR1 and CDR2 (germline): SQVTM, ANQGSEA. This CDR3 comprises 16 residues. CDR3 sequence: CSVGGGWESSYNEQFF. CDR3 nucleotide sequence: TGCAGCGTTGGGGGGGGTTGGGAGAGCTCCTACAATGAGCAGTTCTTC.

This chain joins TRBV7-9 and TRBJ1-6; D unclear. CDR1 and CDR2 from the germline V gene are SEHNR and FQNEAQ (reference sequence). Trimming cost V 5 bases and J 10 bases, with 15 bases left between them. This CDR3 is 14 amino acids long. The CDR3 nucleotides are TGTGCCAGCAGCGACGTGATGACTCGATCACCCCTCCACTTT. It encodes CASSDVMTRSPLHF.

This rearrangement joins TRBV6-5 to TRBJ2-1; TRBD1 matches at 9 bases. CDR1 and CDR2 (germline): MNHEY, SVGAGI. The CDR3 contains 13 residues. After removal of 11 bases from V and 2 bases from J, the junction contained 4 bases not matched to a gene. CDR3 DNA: TGTGCCGCCGGGACAGGGCCCTACAATGAGCAGTTCTTC. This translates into CAAGTGPYNEQFF.

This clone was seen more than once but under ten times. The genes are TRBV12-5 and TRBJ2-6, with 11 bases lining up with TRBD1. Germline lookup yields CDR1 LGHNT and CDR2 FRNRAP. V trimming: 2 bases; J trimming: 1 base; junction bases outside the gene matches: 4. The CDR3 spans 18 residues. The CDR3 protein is CASGLFGQGASGANVLTF. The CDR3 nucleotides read TGTGCTAGTGGTTTGTTCGGACAGGGGGCGTCTGGGGCCAACGTCCTGACTTTC.

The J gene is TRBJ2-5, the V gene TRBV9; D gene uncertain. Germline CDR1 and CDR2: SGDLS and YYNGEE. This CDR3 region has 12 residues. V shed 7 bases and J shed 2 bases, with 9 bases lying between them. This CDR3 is CASPRKQETQYF. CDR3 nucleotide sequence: TGTGCCAGCCCTCGGAAACAAGAGACCCAGTACTTC.

CDR3 sequence reads: CAWSVGQGVTEAFF. CDR3 nucleotide sequence: TGTGCCTGGAGTGTAGGACAGGGGGTCACTGAAGCTTTCTTT. This chain uses TRBV30 with TRBJ1-1; the match to TRBD1 covers 10 bases. This CDR3 has 14 amino acids. Germline V gene data show CDR1 as GTSNPN and CDR2 as SVGIG (reference sequence). The ends lost 0 bases at V and 4 bases at J; junction bases unmatched: 2.

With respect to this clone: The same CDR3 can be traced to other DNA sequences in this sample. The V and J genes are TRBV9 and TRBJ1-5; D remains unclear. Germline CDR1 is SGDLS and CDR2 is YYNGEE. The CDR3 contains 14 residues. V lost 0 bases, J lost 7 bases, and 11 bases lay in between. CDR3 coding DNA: TGTGCCAGCAGCGTAGGTGGGGTGGGCCAGCCCCAGCATTTT. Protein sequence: CASSVGGVGQPQHF. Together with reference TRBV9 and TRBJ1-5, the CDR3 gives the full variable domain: DSGVTQTPKHLITATGQRVTLRCSPRSGDLSVYWYQQSLDQGLQFLIQYYNGEERAKGNILERFSAQQFPDLHSELNLSSLELGDSALYFCASSVGGVGQPQHFGDGTRLSIL.

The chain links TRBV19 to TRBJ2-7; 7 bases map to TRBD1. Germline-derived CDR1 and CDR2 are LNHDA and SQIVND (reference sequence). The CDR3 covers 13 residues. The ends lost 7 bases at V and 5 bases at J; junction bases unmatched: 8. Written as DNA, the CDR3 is TGTGCCAGTAAAGACAGGGCGTTGAACGAGCAGTACTTC. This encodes CASKDRALNEQYF.

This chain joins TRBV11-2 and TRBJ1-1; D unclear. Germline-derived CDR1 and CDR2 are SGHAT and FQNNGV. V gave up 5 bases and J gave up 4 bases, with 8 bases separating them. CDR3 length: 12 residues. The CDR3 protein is CASSQTSTEAFF. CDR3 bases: TGTGCCAGCAGCCAAACGAGCACTGAAGCTTTCTTT. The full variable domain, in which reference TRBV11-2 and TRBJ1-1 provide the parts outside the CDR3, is EAGVAQSPRYKIIEKRQSVAFWCNPISGHATLYWYQQILGQGPKLLIQFQNNGVVDDSQLPKDRFSAERLKGVDSTLKIQPAKLEDSAVYLCASSQTSTEAFFGQGTRLTVV.

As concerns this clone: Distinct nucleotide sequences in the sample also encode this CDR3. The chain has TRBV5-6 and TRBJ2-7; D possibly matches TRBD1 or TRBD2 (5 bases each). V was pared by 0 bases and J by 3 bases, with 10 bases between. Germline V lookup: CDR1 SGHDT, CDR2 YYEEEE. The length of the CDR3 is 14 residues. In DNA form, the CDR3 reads TGTGCCAGCAGCTTGGGGGGGACCAACTACGAGCAGTACTTC. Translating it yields CASSLGGTNYEQYF.

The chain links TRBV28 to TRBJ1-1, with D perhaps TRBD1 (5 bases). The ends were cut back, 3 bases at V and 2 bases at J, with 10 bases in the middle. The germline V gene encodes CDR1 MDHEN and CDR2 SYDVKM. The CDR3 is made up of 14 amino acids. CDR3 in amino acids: CASSFTTVNTEAFF. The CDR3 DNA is TGTGCCAGCAGTTTCACGACAGTAAACACTGAAGCTTTCTTT.

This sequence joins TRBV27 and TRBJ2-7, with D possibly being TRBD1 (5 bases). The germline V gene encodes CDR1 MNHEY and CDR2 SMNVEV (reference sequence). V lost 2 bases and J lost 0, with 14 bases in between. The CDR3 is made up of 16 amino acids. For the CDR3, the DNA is TGTGCCAGCAGTTTAGAGGCAGGGATAATCTCCTACGAGCAGTACTTC. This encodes CASSLEAGIISYEQYF.

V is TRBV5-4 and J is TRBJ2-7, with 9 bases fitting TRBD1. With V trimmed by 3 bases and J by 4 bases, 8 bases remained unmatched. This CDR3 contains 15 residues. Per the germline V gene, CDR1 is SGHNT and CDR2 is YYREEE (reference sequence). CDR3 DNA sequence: TGTGCCAGCAGCTCCTCTTCGGGACAGGGATACGAGCAGTACTTC. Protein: CASSSSSGQGYEQYF.

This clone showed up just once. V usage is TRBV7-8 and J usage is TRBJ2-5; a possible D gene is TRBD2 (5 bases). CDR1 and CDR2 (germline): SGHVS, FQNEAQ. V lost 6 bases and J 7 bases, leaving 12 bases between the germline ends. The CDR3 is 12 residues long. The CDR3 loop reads CASRKGRGTQYF. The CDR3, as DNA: TGTGCCAGCAGAAAGGGCCGGGGGACCCAGTACTTC.

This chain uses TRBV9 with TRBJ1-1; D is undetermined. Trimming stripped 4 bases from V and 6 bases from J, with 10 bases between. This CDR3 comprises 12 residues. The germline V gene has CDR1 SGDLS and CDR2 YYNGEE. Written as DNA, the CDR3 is TGTGCCAGCAGCCTAGATCAGGCTGAAGCTTTCTTT. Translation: CASSLDQAEAFF. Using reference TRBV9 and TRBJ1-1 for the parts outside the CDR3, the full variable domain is DSGVTQTPKHLITATGQRVTLRCSPRSGDLSVYWYQQSLDQGLQFLIQYYNGEERAKGNILERFSAQQFPDLHSELNLSSLELGDSALYFCASSLDQAEAFFGQGTRLTVV.

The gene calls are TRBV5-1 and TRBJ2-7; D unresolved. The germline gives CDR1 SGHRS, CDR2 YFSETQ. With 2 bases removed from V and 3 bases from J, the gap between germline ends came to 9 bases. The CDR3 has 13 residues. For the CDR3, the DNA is TGCGCCAGCAGCTTCGAGTCTCTCTACGAGCAGTACTTC. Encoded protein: CASSFESLYEQYF.

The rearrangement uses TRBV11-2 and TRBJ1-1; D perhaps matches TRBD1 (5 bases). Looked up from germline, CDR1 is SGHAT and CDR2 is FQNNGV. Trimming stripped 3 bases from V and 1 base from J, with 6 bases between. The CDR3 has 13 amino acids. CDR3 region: CASSFGANTEAFF. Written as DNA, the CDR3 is TGTGCCAGCAGCTTCGGGGCGAACACTGAAGCTTTCTTT.

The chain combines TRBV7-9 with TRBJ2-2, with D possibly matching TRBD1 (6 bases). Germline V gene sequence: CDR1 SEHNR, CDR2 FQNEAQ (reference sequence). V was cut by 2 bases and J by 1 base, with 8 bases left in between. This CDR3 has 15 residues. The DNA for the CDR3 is TGTGCCAGCAGCTTACCGACAGGGAACACCGGGGAGCTGTTTTTT. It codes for CASSLPTGNTGELFF.

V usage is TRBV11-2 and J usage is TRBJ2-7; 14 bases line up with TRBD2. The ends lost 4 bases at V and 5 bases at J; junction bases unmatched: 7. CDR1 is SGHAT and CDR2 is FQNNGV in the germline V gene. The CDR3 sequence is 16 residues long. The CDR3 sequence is CASSWRTSGGSHEQYF. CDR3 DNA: TGTGCCAGCAGCTGGAGGACTAGCGGGGGGTCTCACGAGCAGTACTTC.

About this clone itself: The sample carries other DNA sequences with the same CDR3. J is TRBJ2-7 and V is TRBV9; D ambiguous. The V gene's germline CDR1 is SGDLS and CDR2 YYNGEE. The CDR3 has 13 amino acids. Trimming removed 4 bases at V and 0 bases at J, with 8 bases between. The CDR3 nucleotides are TGTGCCAGCAGCCCCCCCAGCTCCTACGAGCAGTACTTC. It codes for CASSPPSSYEQYF.